Included here is one TCR beta chain sequence, with context. The data derive from a study of cytomegalovirus exposure and HLA in healthy donors. There were likely unrecorded immune exposures, though donors were nominally healthy when sampled. The PCR used 60 Vbeta and 13 Jbeta primers. Original analysis: Unique TCR beta chains totaled roughly 80 million in a later count, with roughly 11 million of them shared. Using immunoSEQ multiplex PCR, the repertoire was profiled, and TCRdb retains in-frame clones only, with some absent. The D gene and trimming were derived from the DNA, and the V and J assignments and clone size from that table. The sample includes 55,000 to 75,000 clones, around 62% of them seen just once. Sequencing was carried out using PBMCs. The clonotype originates from a man aged 25 to 45 in good health and CMV-seronegative.

This chain's CDR3 is CSVEAGGSGTGELFF. The CDR3 bases are TGCAGCGTTGAAGCGGGGGGCAGCGGCACCGGGGAGCTGTTTTTT. This rearrangement joins TRBV29-1 to TRBJ2-2, with D possibly being TRBD2 (7 bases). The V gene's germline CDR1 is SQVTM and CDR2 ANQGSEA. The CDR3 consists of 15 residues. Trimming removed 1 base at V and 4 bases at J, with 13 bases between.